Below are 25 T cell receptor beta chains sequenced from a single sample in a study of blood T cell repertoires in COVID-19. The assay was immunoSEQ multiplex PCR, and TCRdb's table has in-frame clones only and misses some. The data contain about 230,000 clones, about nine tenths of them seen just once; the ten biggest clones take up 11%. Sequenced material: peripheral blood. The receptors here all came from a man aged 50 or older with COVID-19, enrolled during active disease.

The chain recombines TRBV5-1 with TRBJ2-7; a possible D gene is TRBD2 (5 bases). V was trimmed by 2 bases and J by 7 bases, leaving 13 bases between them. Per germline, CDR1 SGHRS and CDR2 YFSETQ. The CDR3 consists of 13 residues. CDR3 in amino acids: CASSLAAAQEQYF. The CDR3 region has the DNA TGCGCCAGCAGCTTAGCGGCGGCACAGGAGCAGTACTTC.

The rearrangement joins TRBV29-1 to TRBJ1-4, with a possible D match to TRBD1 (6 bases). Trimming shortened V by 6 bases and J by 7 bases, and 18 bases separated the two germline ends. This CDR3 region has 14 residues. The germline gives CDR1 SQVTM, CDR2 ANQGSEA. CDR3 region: CSVGETGAVEKLFF. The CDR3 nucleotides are TGCAGCGTAGGAGAGACAGGCGCAGTTGAAAAACTGTTTTTT.

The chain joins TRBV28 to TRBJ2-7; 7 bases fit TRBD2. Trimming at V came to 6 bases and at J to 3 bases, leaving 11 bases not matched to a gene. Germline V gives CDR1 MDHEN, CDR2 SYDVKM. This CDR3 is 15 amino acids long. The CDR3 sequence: CASSAVSGAYYEQYF. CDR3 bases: TGTGCCAGCAGCGCCGTAAGCGGGGCCTACTACGAGCAGTACTTC. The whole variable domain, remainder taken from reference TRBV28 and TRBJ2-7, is DVKVTQSSRYLVKRTGEKVFLECVQDMDHENMFWYRQDPGLGLRLIYFSYDVKMKEKGDIPEGYSVSREKKERFSLILESASTNQTSMYLCASSAVSGAYYEQYFGPGTRLTVT.

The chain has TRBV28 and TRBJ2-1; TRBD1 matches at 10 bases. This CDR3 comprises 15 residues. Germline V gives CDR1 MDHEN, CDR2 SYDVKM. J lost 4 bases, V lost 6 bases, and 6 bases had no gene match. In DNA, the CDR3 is TGTGCCAGCAGCAGAACGGGACAGGGGTACAATGAGCAGTTCTTC. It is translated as CASSRTGQGYNEQFF.

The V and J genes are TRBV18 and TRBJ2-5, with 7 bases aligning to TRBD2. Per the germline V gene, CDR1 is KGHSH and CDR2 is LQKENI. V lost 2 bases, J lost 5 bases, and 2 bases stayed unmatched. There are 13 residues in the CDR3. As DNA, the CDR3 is TGTGCCAGCTCACCAACGGGGGGTGAGACCCAGTACTTC. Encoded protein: CASSPTGGETQYF.

The CDR3 sequence: CATSDLTSGGADTQYF. DNA of the CDR3: TGTGCCACCAGTGATTTGACTAGCGGGGGGGCAGATACGCAGTATTTT. This chain links TRBV24-1 with TRBJ2-3; 13 bases agree with TRBD2. CDR3 length: 16 residues. V gave up 0 bases and J gave up 4 bases; unmatched junction bases: 0. Germline assignment: CDR1 KGHDR and CDR2 SFDVKD.

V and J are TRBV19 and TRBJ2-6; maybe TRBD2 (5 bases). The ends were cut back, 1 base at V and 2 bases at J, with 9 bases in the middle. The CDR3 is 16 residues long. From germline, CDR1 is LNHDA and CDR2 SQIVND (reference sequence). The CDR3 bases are TGTGCCAGTAGTATAGGGCTGGGAGCTGGGGCCAACGTCCTGACTTTC. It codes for CASSIGLGAGANVLTF.

As DNA, the CDR3 is TGTGCCAGCAGCGCCAGGGCAACTAATGAAAAACTGTTTTTT. This translates into CASSARATNEKLFF. The J gene is TRBJ1-4, the V gene TRBV2; possible D gene TRBD1, 5 bases. The V end was cut by 6 bases, the J end by 0 bases, with 8 bases between. The germline V gene has CDR1 SNHLY and CDR2 FYNNEI. CDR3 size: 14 residues.

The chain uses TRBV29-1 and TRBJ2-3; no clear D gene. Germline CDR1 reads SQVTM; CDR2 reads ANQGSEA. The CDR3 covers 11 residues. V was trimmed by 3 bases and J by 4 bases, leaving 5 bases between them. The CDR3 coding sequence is TGCAGCGTTGACCAGGCAGATACGCAGTATTTT. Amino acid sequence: CSVDQADTQYF.

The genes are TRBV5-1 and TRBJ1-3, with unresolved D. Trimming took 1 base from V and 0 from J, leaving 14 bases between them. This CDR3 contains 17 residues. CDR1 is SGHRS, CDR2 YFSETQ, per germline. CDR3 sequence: CASSLPLESGSGNTIYF. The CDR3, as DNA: TGCGCCAGCAGCTTGCCATTGGAGTCTGGCTCTGGAAACACCATATATTTT. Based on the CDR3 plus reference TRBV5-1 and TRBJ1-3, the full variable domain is KAGVTQTPRYLIKTRGQQVTLSCSPISGHRSVSWYQQTPGQGLQFLFEYFSETQRNKGNFPGRFSGRQFSNSRSEMNVSTLELGDSALYLCASSLPLESGSGNTIYFGEGSWLTVV.

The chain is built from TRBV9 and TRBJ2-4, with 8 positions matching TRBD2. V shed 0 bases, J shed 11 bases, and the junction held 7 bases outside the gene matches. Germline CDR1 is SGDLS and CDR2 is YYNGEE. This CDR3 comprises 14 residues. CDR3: CASSVDWGLEVQYF. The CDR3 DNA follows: TGTGCCAGCAGCGTAGATTGGGGACTAGAGGTTCAGTACTTC.

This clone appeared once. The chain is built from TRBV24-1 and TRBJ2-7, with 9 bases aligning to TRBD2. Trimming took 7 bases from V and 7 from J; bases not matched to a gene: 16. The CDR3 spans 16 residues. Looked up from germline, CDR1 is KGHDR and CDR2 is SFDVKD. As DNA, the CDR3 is TGTGCCACCAGGCGCCCGCCCGGGCGGGAGGGTGGTGAGCAGTACTTC. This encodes CATRRPPGREGGEQYF.

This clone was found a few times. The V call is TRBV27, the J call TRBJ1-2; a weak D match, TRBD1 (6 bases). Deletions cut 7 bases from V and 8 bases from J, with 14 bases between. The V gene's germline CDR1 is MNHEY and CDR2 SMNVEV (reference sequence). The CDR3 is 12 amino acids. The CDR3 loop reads CASKSGAGGYTF. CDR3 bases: TGTGCCAGCAAGTCAGGGGCAGGGGGCTACACCTTC.

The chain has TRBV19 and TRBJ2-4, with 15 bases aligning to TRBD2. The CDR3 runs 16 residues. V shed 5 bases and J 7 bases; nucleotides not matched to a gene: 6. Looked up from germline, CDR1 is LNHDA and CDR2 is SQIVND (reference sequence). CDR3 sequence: CASSPRTSGRGNIQYF. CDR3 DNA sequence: TGTGCCAGTAGTCCCCGGACTAGCGGGAGGGGGAACATTCAGTACTTC.

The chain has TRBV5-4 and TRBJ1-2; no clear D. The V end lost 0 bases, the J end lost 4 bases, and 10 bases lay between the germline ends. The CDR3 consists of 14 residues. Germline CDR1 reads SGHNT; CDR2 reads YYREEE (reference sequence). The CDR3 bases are TGTGCCAGCAGCTTGGACGGGGTAGGCTATGGCTACACCTTC. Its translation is CASSLDGVGYGYTF.

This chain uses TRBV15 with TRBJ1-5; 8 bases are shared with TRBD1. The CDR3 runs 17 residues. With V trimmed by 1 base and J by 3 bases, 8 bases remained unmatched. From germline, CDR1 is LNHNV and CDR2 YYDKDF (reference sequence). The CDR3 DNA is TGTGCCACCAGCAGAGCCCGACGGACAGGGAACAATCAGCCCCAGCATTTT. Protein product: CATSRARRTGNNQPQHF.

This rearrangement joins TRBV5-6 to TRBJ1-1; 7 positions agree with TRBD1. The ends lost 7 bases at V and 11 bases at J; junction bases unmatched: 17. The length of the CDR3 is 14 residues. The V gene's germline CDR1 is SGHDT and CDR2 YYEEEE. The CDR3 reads CASVRQGSGPSAFF. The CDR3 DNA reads TGTGCCAGCGTACGACAGGGTTCGGGTCCGTCTGCTTTCTTT.

CDR3 region: CASSYSQGRNTEAFF. The CDR3 coding sequence is TGTGCCAGCAGTTACTCACAGGGGAGGAACACTGAAGCTTTCTTT. The V call is TRBV6-5, the J call TRBJ1-1; 7 nucleotides line up with TRBD1. The V gene end was trimmed by 0 bases and the J gene end by 1 base; junction bases not matched to a gene: 2. CDR1 and CDR2 (germline): MNHEY, SVGAGI. The CDR3 is 15 amino acids.

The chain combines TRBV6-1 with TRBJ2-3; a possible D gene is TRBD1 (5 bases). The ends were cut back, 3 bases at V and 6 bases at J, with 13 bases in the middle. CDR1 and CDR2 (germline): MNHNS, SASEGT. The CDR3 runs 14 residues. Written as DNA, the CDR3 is TGTGCCAGCAGTGACAGGGTTGGGTGGGATACGCAGTATTTT. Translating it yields CASSDRVGWDTQYF.

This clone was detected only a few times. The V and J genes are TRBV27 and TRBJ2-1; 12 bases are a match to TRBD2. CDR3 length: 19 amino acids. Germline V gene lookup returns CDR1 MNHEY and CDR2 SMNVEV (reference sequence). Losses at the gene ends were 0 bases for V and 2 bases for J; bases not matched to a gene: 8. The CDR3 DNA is TGTGCCAGCAGTTTATCGAGGCTAGCGGGAGGGAAACCCTACAATGAGCAGTTCTTC. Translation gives CASSLSRLAGGKPYNEQFF.

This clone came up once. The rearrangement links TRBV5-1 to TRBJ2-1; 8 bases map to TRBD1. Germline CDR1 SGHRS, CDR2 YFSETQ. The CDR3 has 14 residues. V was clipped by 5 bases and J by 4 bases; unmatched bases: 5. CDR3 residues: CASSRGQEYNEQFF. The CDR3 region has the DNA TGCGCCAGCAGTCGGGGACAGGAGTACAATGAGCAGTTCTTC.

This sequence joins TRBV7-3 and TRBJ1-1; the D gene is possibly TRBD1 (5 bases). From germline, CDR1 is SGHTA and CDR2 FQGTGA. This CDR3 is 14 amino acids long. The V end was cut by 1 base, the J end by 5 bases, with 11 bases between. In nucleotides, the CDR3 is TGTGCCAGCAGCTTAAGGGGAGGGGAAACTGAAGCTTTCTTT. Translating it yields CASSLRGGETEAFF. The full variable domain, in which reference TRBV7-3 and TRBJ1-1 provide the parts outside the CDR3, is GAGVSQTPSNKVTEKGKYVELRCDPISGHTALYWYRQSLGQGPEFLIYFQGTGAADDSGLPNDRFFAVRPEGSVSTLKIQRTERGDSAVYLCASSLRGGETEAFFGQGTRLTVV.

In DNA form, the CDR3 reads TGTGCCAGCAGTCTCCGGGTTCTAGCGGGAGAGCGGGAGCAGTACTTC. Its protein product is CASSLRVLAGEREQYF. V usage is TRBV27 and J usage is TRBJ2-7; 10 bases are shared with TRBD2. V shed 5 bases, J shed 7 bases, and the junction held 14 bases outside the gene matches. Germline CDR1 and CDR2: MNHEY and SMNVEV (reference sequence). This CDR3 region has 16 residues.

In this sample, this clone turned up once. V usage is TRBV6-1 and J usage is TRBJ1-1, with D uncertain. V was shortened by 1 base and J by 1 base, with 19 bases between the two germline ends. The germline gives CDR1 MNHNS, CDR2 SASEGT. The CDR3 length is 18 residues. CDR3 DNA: TGTGCCAGCAGTGAAGAGCATGTCCTTATTGTCGGGAACACTGAAGCTTTCTTT. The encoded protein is CASSEEHVLIVGNTEAFF.

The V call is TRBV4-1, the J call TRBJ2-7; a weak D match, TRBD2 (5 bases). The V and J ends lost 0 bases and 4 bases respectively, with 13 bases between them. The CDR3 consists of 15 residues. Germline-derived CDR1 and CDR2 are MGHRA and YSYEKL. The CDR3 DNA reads TGCGCCAGCAGCCAAGATCCCGGGGTGTTATACGAGCAGTACTTC. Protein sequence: CASSQDPGVLYEQYF.